Below, 19 T cell receptor beta chains from the same sample are listed, as sequenced in a study of blood T cell repertoires in COVID-19. Clones were sequenced by immunoSEQ multiplex PCR, and TCRdb holds only the in-frame ones, with some missing. The data show about 120,000 clones, with over 75% seen just once and about 27% held by the top ten. The specimen sequenced was peripheral blood. These receptors all stem from a man aged 65 to 79 with active or convalescent COVID-19.

V and J are TRBV5-6 and TRBJ2-7; TRBD2 might be the D (5 bases). The CDR3 sequence is 14 residues long. CDR1 and CDR2 from the germline V gene are SGHDT and YYEEEE. The ends were cut back, 4 bases at V and 1 base at J, with 12 bases in the middle. The CDR3 is CASSVSGFSYEQYF. CDR3 sequence (DNA): TGTGCCAGCAGCGTATCGGGGTTTTCCTACGAGCAGTACTTC.

This sequence joins TRBV13 and TRBJ2-7; 7 bases fit TRBD2. Trimming removed 5 bases from V and 0 bases from J; junction bases left unmatched: 7. This CDR3 comprises 15 residues. Germline CDR1 and CDR2: PRHDT and FYEKMQ (reference sequence). Written as DNA, the CDR3 is TGTGCCAGCAGCCCAGCGGGGCTAATCTCCTACGAGCAGTACTTC. This translates into CASSPAGLISYEQYF.

The V and J genes are TRBV6-5 and TRBJ1-3, with 8 bases identical to TRBD1. The germline CDR1 and CDR2 sequences are MNHEY and SVGAGI. With V trimmed by 8 bases and J by 0 bases, 6 bases remained unmatched. The CDR3 has 15 residues. DNA of the CDR3: TGTGCCAGCCTGGGACAGGCGTACTCTGGAAACACCATATATTTT. Translation: CASLGQAYSGNTIYF.

The gene calls are TRBV20-1 and TRBJ2-4, with 7 bases lining up with TRBD2. The J segment lost 0 bases and the V segment lost 3 bases, leaving 11 bases of the junction unmatched. This CDR3 region has 17 residues. Germline-derived CDR1 and CDR2 are DFQATT and SNEGSKA (reference sequence). Here the CDR3 reads CSASLRLAELAKNIQYF. CDR3 DNA sequence: TGCAGTGCTAGTCTTCGCCTAGCGGAACTAGCCAAAAACATTCAGTACTTC.

The chain's CDR3 is CASSFQGALEQYF. The CDR3 nucleotides are TGTGCCAGCAGCTTCCAGGGGGCCCTCGAGCAGTACTTC. The J gene is TRBJ2-7, the V gene TRBV5-4; 8 positions match TRBD1. This CDR3 comprises 13 residues. V shed 2 bases and J 6 bases; nucleotides not matched to a gene: 4. Germline V gene lookup returns CDR1 SGHNT and CDR2 YYREEE (reference sequence).

The chain joins TRBV12-1 to TRBJ2-7; the table's D call, TRBD1, has no DNA check behind it. TRBV12-1 corresponds to a pseudogene. This CDR3 is built from 15 residues. The CDR3 region has the DNA TGTGCCAGCAGCTTGCCGGGACAGGGCGCCCCCGGGCAGTACTTC. Its protein is CASSLPGQGAPGQYF.

The chain employs TRBV7-3 and TRBJ2-3, with TRBD1 matching over 7 bases. Germline assignment: CDR1 SGHTA and CDR2 FQGTGA. V was pared by 0 bases and J by 7 bases, with 7 bases of the junction left unmatched. This CDR3 region has 15 residues. CDR3 loop: CASSLTWGQFNTQYF. The CDR3, as DNA: TGTGCCAGCAGCTTAACGTGGGGACAGTTTAATACGCAGTATTTT.

The genes are TRBV19 and TRBJ1-2; a possible D gene is TRBD1 (6 bases). The germline V gene has CDR1 LNHDA and CDR2 SQIVND (reference sequence). The CDR3 loop spans 15 amino acids. V was pared by 5 bases and J by 3 bases, with 16 bases between. The CDR3: CASSSGPGADYGYTF. The CDR3 DNA reads TGTGCCAGTAGTTCAGGGCCAGGGGCTGACTATGGCTACACCTTC. Variable domain in full (rest from reference TRBV19 and TRBJ1-2): DGGITQSPKYLFRKEGQNVTLSCEQNLNHDAMYWYRQDPGQGLRLIYYSQIVNDFQKGDIAEGYSVSREKKESFPLTVTSAQKNPTAFYLCASSSGPGADYGYTFGSGTRLTVV.

A single count supports this clone. V is TRBV24-1 and J is TRBJ1-2, with D hard to call. Germline CDR1 and CDR2: KGHDR and SFDVKD. V was clipped by 4 bases and J by 2 bases, with 10 bases between them. This CDR3 spans 14 amino acids. This chain's CDR3 is CATSETTKNYGYTF. Here the CDR3 DNA reads TGTGCCACCAGTGAGACGACAAAGAACTATGGCTACACCTTC.

The chain links TRBV28 to TRBJ2-2; 11 nucleotides align to TRBD2. The CDR3 runs 16 residues. Unmatched junction bases numbered 5, after V lost 7 bases and J lost 1 base. Germline V gives CDR1 MDHEN, CDR2 SYDVKM. The CDR3: CASKILAGGNTGELFF. The CDR3 nucleotides read TGTGCCAGCAAGATCCTAGCGGGAGGGAACACCGGGGAGCTGTTTTTT.

This clone has more than one count but fewer than ten. The chain couples TRBV6-6 to TRBJ2-5; D is uncertain. The CDR3 is 14 residues long. Trimming pared 5 bases from V and 5 bases from J, leaving 15 bases between. Germline V gene data show CDR1 as MNHNY and CDR2 as SVGAGI (reference sequence). CDR3 in DNA: TGTGCCAGCAGTCCCAATCCACTGGTCGAGACCCAGTACTTC. Protein: CASSPNPLVETQYF.

This clone was observed once. The V gene is TRBV19, the J gene TRBJ2-5; unclear D gene. The V end lost 0 bases, the J end lost 5 bases, and 4 bases lay between the germline ends. The CDR3 sequence is 12 residues long. From germline, CDR1 is LNHDA and CDR2 SQIVND (reference sequence). CDR3 loop: CASSIDMETQYF. For the CDR3, the DNA is TGTGCCAGTAGTATAGATATGGAGACCCAGTACTTC.

The chain employs TRBV29-1 and TRBJ2-7, with D possibly TRBD2 on 7 matching bases. Germline loops: CDR1 SQVTM, CDR2 ANQGSEA. There are 15 residues in the CDR3. Trimming removed 4 bases at V and 7 bases at J, with 23 bases between. This CDR3 is CSVGGPASGPSEQYF. The CDR3 DNA follows: TGCAGCGTTGGGGGGCCTGCTAGCGGTCCTTCGGAGCAGTACTTC.

This rearrangement joins TRBV6-6 to TRBJ2-5; D is undetermined. Germline V CDR1 and CDR2: MNHNY, SVGAGI (reference sequence). Deletions cut 4 bases from V and 2 bases from J, with 2 bases between. This CDR3 region has 11 residues. The CDR3 reads CASSSQETQYF. The CDR3 DNA reads TGTGCCAGCAGTTCTCAAGAGACCCAGTACTTC.

The J gene is TRBJ1-6, the V gene TRBV28; D is unclear. The V end was cut by 7 bases, the J end by 6 bases, with 13 bases between. The CDR3 length is 14 residues. Germline V lookup: CDR1 MDHEN, CDR2 SYDVKM. The CDR3 loop reads CASTPGLGNSPLHF. In DNA, the CDR3 is TGTGCCAGCACTCCGGGTTTGGGTAATTCACCCCTCCACTTT.

V and J are TRBV9 and TRBJ2-3; 8 nucleotides match TRBD1. The ends lost 4 bases at V and 2 bases at J; junction bases unmatched: 3. The CDR3 has 14 amino acids. Per the germline V gene, CDR1 is SGDLS and CDR2 is YYNGEE. CDR3 residues: CASSRTGNTDTQYF. The CDR3 nucleotides read TGTGCCAGCAGCCGGACAGGGAACACAGATACGCAGTATTTT.

Concerning this clone itself: The same CDR3 arises from other DNA sequences in this sample as well. V gene TRBV28 combines with J gene TRBJ1-1; TRBD1 might be the D (6 bases). This CDR3 is built from 14 residues. The ends were cut back, 6 bases at V and 0 bases at J, with 11 bases in the middle. Germline loops: CDR1 MDHEN, CDR2 SYDVKM. CDR3 nucleotides: TGTGCCAGCAGCCTAGACAGGCTGAACACTGAAGCTTTCTTT. This gives the protein CASSLDRLNTEAFF.

The chain carries TRBV19 and TRBJ2-5; D call uncertain. CDR1 and CDR2 (germline): LNHDA, SQIVND (reference sequence). V gave up 5 bases and J gave up 2 bases, with 6 bases separating them. The CDR3 length is 12 residues. CDR3 nucleotides: TGTGCCAGTAGTGGCAGACAAGAGACCCAGTACTTC. It yields the protein CASSGRQETQYF.

In this sample, this clone turned up once. This chain joins TRBV10-3 and TRBJ2-3, with 9 bases fitting TRBD2. Germline values: CDR1 ENHRY, CDR2 SYGVKD. This CDR3 has 13 amino acids. After removal of 6 bases from V and 6 bases from J, the junction contained 4 bases not matched to a gene. CDR3 sequence (DNA): TGTGCCATCAGCAACGGACTAGCGGATACGCAGTATTTT. This sequence encodes CAISNGLADTQYF.